This T cell receptor beta chain came from a study of graft-versus-host responses after intestinal transplantation. Study-level findings and limits: GvH clonotypes were identified within recipient marrow, with a subset emerging first in ileum or blood.

With respect to this clone: The antigen is not known.

The protocol was immunoSEQ multiplex PCR, while the TCRdb copy is restricted to in-frame clones and leaves out a portion. This sample yields 50,000 or so clones, of which around 90% are seen a single time; 2.5% to 3% belongs to the top ten. Trimming took off 3 bases at V and 4 bases at J, with 12 bases between the two ends. Germline-derived CDR1 and CDR2 are MNHNS and SASEGT. The CDR3 runs to 15 residues. The chain uses TRBV6-1 and TRBJ1-4; D gene unclear. Sequenced here: PBMCs, sampled roughly 120 days after intestinal transplantation. The receptor was derived from a human patient who received an intestinal transplant, so some T cells may come from the graft donor. CDR3 loop: CASSDYKGFNEKLFF. CDR3 nucleotide sequence: TGTGCCAGCAGTGACTACAAGGGCTTTAATGAAAAACTGTTTTTT.